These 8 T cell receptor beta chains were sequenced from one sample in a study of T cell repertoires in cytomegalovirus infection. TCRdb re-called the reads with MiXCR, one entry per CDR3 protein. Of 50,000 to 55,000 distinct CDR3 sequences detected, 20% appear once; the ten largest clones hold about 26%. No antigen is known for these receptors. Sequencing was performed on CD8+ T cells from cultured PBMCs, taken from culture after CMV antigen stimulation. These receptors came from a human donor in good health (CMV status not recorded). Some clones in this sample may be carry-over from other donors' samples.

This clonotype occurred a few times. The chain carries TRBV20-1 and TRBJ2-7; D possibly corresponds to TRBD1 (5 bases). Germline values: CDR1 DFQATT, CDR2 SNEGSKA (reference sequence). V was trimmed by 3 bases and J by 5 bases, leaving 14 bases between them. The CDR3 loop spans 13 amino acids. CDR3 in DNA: TGCAGTGCTAGTTCCGGATCCAGGGACGAGCAGTACTTC. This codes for CSASSGSRDEQYF.

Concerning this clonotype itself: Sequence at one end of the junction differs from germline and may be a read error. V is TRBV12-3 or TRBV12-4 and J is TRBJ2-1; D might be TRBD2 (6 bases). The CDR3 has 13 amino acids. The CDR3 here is CASSLPPGGIMVF. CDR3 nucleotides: TGTGCCAGCAGTCTTCCCCCCGGGGGTATAATGGTCTTC.

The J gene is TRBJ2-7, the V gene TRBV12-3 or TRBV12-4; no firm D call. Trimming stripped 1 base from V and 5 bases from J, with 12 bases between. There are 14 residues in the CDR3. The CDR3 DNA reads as TGTGCCAGCAGTTTAGGTTTTTTGTGGGACGAGCAGTACTTC. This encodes CASSLGFLWDEQYF.

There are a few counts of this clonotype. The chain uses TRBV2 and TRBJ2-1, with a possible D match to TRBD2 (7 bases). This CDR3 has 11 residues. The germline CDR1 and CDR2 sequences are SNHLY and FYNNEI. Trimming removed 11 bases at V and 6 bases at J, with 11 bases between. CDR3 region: CAGGAGNEQFF. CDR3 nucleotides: TGTGCCGGGGGGGCTGGCAATGAGCAGTTCTTC.

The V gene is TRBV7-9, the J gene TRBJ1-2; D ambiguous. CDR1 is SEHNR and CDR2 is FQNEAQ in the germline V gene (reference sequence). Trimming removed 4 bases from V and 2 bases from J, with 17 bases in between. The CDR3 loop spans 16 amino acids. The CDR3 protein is CASSSPSSLRNYGYTF. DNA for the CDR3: TGTGCCAGCAGCTCACCGTCAAGCCTGAGGAACTATGGCTACACCTTC.

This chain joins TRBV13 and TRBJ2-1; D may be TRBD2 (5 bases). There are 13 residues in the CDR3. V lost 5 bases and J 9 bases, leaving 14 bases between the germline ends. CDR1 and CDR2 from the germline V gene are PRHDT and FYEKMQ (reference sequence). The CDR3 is CASSPRPGGEQFF. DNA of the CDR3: TGTGCCAGCAGCCCCCGGCCCGGAGGTGAGCAGTTCTTC.

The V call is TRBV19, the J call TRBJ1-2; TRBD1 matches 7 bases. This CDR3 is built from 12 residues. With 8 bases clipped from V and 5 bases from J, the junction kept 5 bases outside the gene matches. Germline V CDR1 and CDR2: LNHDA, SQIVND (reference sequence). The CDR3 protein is CASWAGGYGYTF. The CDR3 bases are TGTGCCAGTTGGGCAGGGGGATATGGCTACACCTTC.

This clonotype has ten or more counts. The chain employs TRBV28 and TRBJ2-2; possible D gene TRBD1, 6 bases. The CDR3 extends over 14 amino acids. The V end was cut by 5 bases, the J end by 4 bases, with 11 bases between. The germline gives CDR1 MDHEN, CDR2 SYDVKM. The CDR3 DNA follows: TGTGCCAGCAGTCCCCGGACAGTCACCGGGGAGCTGTTTTTT. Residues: CASSPRTVTGELFF.